This TCR beta chain was documented in a study of CD8 T cells in Susac syndrome. At the level of the study: Intravenous immunoglobulin alone or corticosteroids were being given to patients with Susac syndrome at blood draw, unless they were therapy-naive.

The CDR3 sequence is 14 residues long. Trimming removed 4 bases at V and 1 base at J, with 11 bases between. The germline CDR1 and CDR2 sequences are SQVTM and ANQGSEA. RNA was extracted with the RNeasy kit, and a quantity of roughly 0.5 to 1 ug was reverse transcribed using random hexamers. It was immunoSEQ multiplex PCR that amplified TCR beta CDR3 across 54 Vbeta and 13 Jbeta. TCRdb called the immunoSEQ multiplex PCR reads again in MiXCR, with one record for every CDR3 protein. The sample lists some 77,000 distinct CDR3 sequences, 85% to 95% occurring once. The chain recombines TRBV29-1 with TRBJ1-5, with D perhaps TRBD1 (5 bases). What was sequenced was CD4+ T cells from PBMCs. This receptor was identified in a human donor with Susac syndrome. The CDR3 reads CSVGETVSNQPQHF. The CDR3 DNA reads as TGCAGCGTTGGTGAGACAGTCAGCAATCAGCCCCAGCATTTT.